One and the same sample provided the 6 T cell receptor beta chains below, sequenced in a study of blood T cell dynamics during melanoma immunotherapy. Time point indicated: pre-treatment baseline. The method was immunoSEQ multiplex PCR; TCRdb's version includes in-frame clones alone and lacks a portion of them. The sample contains more than 10,000 clones, about 83% of which appear only once. The sequenced sample was blood, obtained from a patient treated with checkpoint blockade. The receptors shown here come from a human donor with melanoma.

The V gene is TRBV7-3, the J gene TRBJ2-5, with 11 bases lining up with TRBD2. V shed 4 bases and J 7 bases; nucleotides not matched to a gene: 11. The CDR3 is 16 amino acids. Germline V gives CDR1 SGHTA, CDR2 FQGTGA. The CDR3 is CASSSPLAGAQRTQYF. The CDR3 coding sequence is TGTGCCAGCAGCTCCCCACTAGCGGGGGCCCAAAGGACCCAGTACTTC.

This chain uses TRBV9 with TRBJ2-3; 7 positions match TRBD1. Trimming removed 3 bases from V and 0 bases from J; junction bases left unmatched: 4. CDR1 and CDR2 from the germline V gene are SGDLS and YYNGEE. The CDR3 has 15 amino acids. The CDR3 here is CASSARDSSTDTQYF. The CDR3, as DNA: TGTGCCAGCAGCGCTCGGGACAGCAGCACAGATACGCAGTATTTT.

The J gene is TRBJ2-3, the V gene TRBV5-1, with a weak D call TRBD2 (6 bases). The CDR3 is 15 amino acids. From germline, CDR1 is SGHRS and CDR2 YFSETQ. V was pared by 2 bases and J by 1 base, with 11 bases between. The CDR3 DNA is TGCGCCAGCAGCTTAGCGGGCGCACGCACAGATACGCAGTATTTT. Translated, it gives CASSLAGARTDTQYF.

This clone was detected only once. The chain uses TRBV5-1 and TRBJ2-7; D might be TRBD1 or TRBD2, each matching 5 bases. This CDR3 is built from 16 residues. CDR1 SGHRS and CDR2 YFSETQ come from the germline V gene. V lost 3 bases and J lost 3, with 19 bases in between. For the CDR3, the DNA is TGCGCCAGCAGCTCGATAGGGGCGAATGGGGGCTACGAGCAGTACTTC. Translation gives CASSSIGANGGYEQYF.

J is TRBJ1-2 and V is TRBV7-6, with 9 bases identical to TRBD1. The CDR3 spans 13 residues. In germline, CDR1 is SGHVS, CDR2 FNYEAQ. Trimming at V came to 5 bases and at J to 6 bases, leaving 4 bases not matched to a gene. In DNA, the CDR3 is TGTGCCAGCAGCGAGGACAGGGGAAATGGCTACACCTTC. It encodes CASSEDRGNGYTF.

In its sample, this clone was seen once. V usage is TRBV30 and J usage is TRBJ1-4; D uncertain. CDR1 GTSNPN and CDR2 SVGIG come from the germline V gene (reference sequence). The CDR3 runs to 14 residues. V shed 2 bases and J shed 0 bases, with 7 bases lying between them. The CDR3 loop is CAWSTGTTNEKLFF. The CDR3 DNA is TGTGCCTGGAGTACGGGTACAACTAATGAAAAACTGTTTTTT.